This T cell receptor (beta chain) was sequenced during a study of response to subunit inactivated influenza vaccine (dated by TCRdb to the late 2010s). In terms of the full investigation: Deep quantitative T cell receptor repertoire profiling was used in the study to track responses to a trivalent subunit inactivated influenza vaccine. The paper's findings and limits, for the study overall: It was suggested by the authors that each seasonal influenza vaccination may recruit only a limited number of new T cells.

Libraries came from RT-PCR. The sequencing machine was an Illumina HiSeq 2500. The public reads were reprocessed in TCRdb via fastp at Q25 and MiXCR, keeping in-frame beta chains. CDR3 protein sequences are deduplicated, and each keeps its most common genes and DNA. Across this sample there are 860,000 or so distinct CDR3 sequences, with around 20% seen only once. Together, the top ten hold 10% of the sample. In its sample, this clonotype was seen a few times. No antigen is known for it. Base qualities are missing; no much larger clone stands one base away. This TCR was sampled from a man over 45 who received an inactivated influenza vaccine. Donor details come from another sample of the same person, matched by shared clones. The sample was PBMCs from blood, taken 5 to 6 days after vaccination.

The CDR3 region reads CATSETPGTEAFF. The sequence in DNA is TGTGCCACCAGTGAGACACCGGGCACTGAAGCTTTCTTT. Recombination joined TRBV24-1 with TRBJ1-1; a confident D gene designation cannot be given. The V end loses 4 bases and the J end loses 4 bases, and a stretch of 9 bases separates them. In the germline V gene, CDR1 corresponds to KGHDR and CDR2 to SFDVKD. From cysteine to phenylalanine, the CDR3 is 13 amino acids long. Only the CDR3 portion is preserved as DNA: 39 bases, with reading frame beginning at the first base.